These 21 T cell receptor beta chains came from one sample sequenced in a study of metastatic and nonmetastatic thyroid tumors. Not a single patient had been given any form of treatment at any point before undergoing thyroid surgery. TCRdb re-called the PCR reads through MiXCR. The sample includes 25,000 to 30,000 clones, around 3.5% of them seen just once. Sequenced: blood. The source of these receptors is a male donor with papillary thyroid cancer or a benign thyroid nodule (not recorded which). Some clones in this sample may be carry-over from other donors' samples.

As for this clone: The junction and the germline gene differ at one end; a read error may be behind it. V and J are TRBV19 and TRBJ2-7; 7 positions match TRBD1. The germline CDR1 and CDR2 sequences are LNHDA and SQIVND (reference sequence). The CDR3 is 15 amino acids. In nucleotides, the CDR3 is TGTGCCAGTAGTCTTGTTGGGGACAGCCTCTACGAGCATTACTTC. Translation: CASSLVGDSLYEHYF.

In this sample, this clone turned up a few times. This may arise from a read error, as a much more abundant clone is one base away. In the same sample, other DNA sequences code for this CDR3. The V and J genes are TRBV5-4 and TRBJ2-5; D possibly corresponds to TRBD2 (5 bases). The CDR3 runs to 16 residues. V lost 3 bases and J lost 5, with 20 bases in between. Germline CDR1 is SGHNT and CDR2 is YYREEE (reference sequence). The CDR3 DNA follows: TGTGCCAGCAGCTCAACTTGGACGGGCTCTAGCGAGACCCAGTACTTC. The encoded protein is CASSSTWTGSSETQYF.

V is TRBV6-1 and J is TRBJ2-1; the match to TRBD2 covers 8 bases. Germline CDR1 and CDR2: MNHNS and SASEGT. The V segment lost 2 bases and the J segment 7 bases; nucleotides outside the gene matches: 7. This CDR3 has 15 amino acids. The CDR3 sequence: CASSEISGSTNEQFF. CDR3 DNA: TGTGCCAGCAGTGAAATAAGCGGGAGTACGAATGAGCAGTTCTTC.

This clone was seen only a few times. A read error is likely, as this CDR3 ends without the conserved phenylalanine or tryptophan. This sequence joins TRBV4-1 and TRBJ1-3, with 10 bases aligning to TRBD1. The CDR3 length is 21 residues. CDR1 and CDR2 from the germline V gene are MGHRA and YSYEKL. The ends lost 1 base at V and 1 base at J; junction bases unmatched: 16. The CDR3 DNA is TGCGCCAGCAGCCAAGTTAGTCGGAGGACAGGGGGTCCCCGATCTGGAAACACCATATATTCT. This codes for CASSQVSRRTGGPRSGNTIYS.

This chain connects TRBV24-1 to TRBJ1-2; 12 bases align to TRBD1. Germline loops: CDR1 KGHDR, CDR2 SFDVKD. V gave up 7 bases and J gave up 6 bases; unmatched junction bases: 2. This CDR3 spans 13 amino acids. Written as DNA, the CDR3 is TGTGCCACCAGGGGGACAGGGGGCGATGGCTACACCTTC. Translated: CATRGTGGDGYTF.

This clone turned up a few times. The chain links TRBV29-1 to TRBJ2-3; unclear D gene. Per germline, CDR1 SQVTM and CDR2 ANQGSEA. Trimming left V 8 bases short and J 6 bases short, with 18 bases between. There are 13 residues in the CDR3. CDR3 protein: CSIARLGGDTQYF. DNA of the CDR3: TGCAGCATTGCCCGGCTGGGTGGCGATACGCAGTATTTT.

This clone occurred a few times. The chain is built from TRBV12-3 or TRBV12-4 and TRBJ2-3, with D maybe TRBD2 (5 bases). This CDR3 contains 13 residues. V was trimmed by 5 bases and J by 5 bases, leaving 11 bases between them. CDR3 sequence: CASSGRTLDTQYF. In DNA form, the CDR3 reads TGTGCCAGCAGTGGACGGACTTTAGATACGCAGTATTTT.

This clone was detected many times. J is TRBJ2-5 and V is TRBV5-1; D call uncertain. Germline lookup yields CDR1 SGHRS and CDR2 YFSETQ. V was clipped by 4 bases and J by 4 bases, with 20 bases between them. This CDR3 region has 16 residues. As DNA, the CDR3 is TGCGCCAGCAGCCCCTCTGGGTCCGCGAACGTAGAGACCCAGTACTTC. The encoded protein is CASSPSGSANVETQYF.

This clone was detected many times. The chain couples TRBV2 to TRBJ1-6; TRBD1 is a possible D gene (5 bases). Trimming pared 3 bases from V and 1 base from J, leaving 7 bases between. Germline values: CDR1 SNHLY, CDR2 FYNNEI. The CDR3 is made up of 15 amino acids. The CDR3 bases are TGTGCCAGCAGTGAGCAGGGTTCCTATAATTCACCCCTCCACTTT. Its protein is CASSEQGSYNSPLHF.

This chain uses TRBV20-1 with TRBJ1-3; 11 bases map to TRBD1. V shed 5 bases and J 2 bases; nucleotides not matched to a gene: 5. The germline V gene encodes CDR1 DFQATT and CDR2 SNEGSKA (reference sequence). The CDR3 is 15 residues long. This CDR3 is CSAWDRGFPGNTIYF. CDR3 nucleotide sequence: TGCAGTGCTTGGGACAGGGGGTTCCCTGGAAACACCATATATTTT.

In its sample, this clone is medium-sized. This chain uses TRBV28 with TRBJ1-3; D is undetermined. V dropped 1 base and J dropped 0 bases, with 4 bases sitting between them. CDR3 length equals 14 residues. Germline CDR1 MDHEN, CDR2 SYDVKM. The CDR3 spells CASSLSYSGNTIYF. CDR3 in DNA: TGTGCCAGCAGTTTATCCTACTCTGGAAACACCATATATTTT.

This clone was counted a few times. The chain combines TRBV20-1 with TRBJ2-3, with 10 bases lining up with TRBD2. This CDR3 contains 16 residues. Germline values: CDR1 DFQATT, CDR2 SNEGSKA (reference sequence). Germline trimming cut 3 bases from V and 4 bases from J; bases unmatched to any gene: 10. The CDR3 nucleotides read TGCAGTGCTAGCCCCCCTGCTAGCGGGAGTCCAGATACGCAGTATTTT. The encoded protein is CSASPPASGSPDTQYF.

The chain joins TRBV2 to TRBJ1-1; perhaps TRBD1 as D (5 bases). Germline V gene lookup returns CDR1 SNHLY and CDR2 FYNNEI. Deletions cut 9 bases from V and 4 bases from J, with 15 bases between. This CDR3 spans 13 amino acids. The CDR3 is CASGGFEGTEAFF. CDR3 bases: TGTGCCAGTGGGGGTTTTGAGGGCACTGAAGCTTTCTTT.

This clone was observed many times. V and J are TRBV5-1 and TRBJ1-1; 8 bases are a match to TRBD1. This CDR3 has 13 amino acids. With V trimmed by 3 bases and J by 7 bases, 5 bases remained unmatched. CDR1 SGHRS and CDR2 YFSETQ come from the germline V gene. In DNA, the CDR3 is TGCGCCAGCAGCTCGGACAGGGACAGTGAAGCTTTCTTT. It yields the protein CASSSDRDSEAFF. Combining the CDR3 with reference TRBV5-1 and TRBJ1-1 gives the whole variable domain KAGVTQTPRYLIKTRGQQVTLSCSPISGHRSVSWYQQTPGQGLQFLFEYFSETQRNKGNFPGRFSGRQFSNSRSEMNVSTLELGDSALYLCASSSDRDSEAFFGQGTRLTVV.

The chain recombines TRBV2 with TRBJ1-1, with 7 bases identical to TRBD1. Germline-derived CDR1 and CDR2 are SNHLY and FYNNEI. The CDR3 consists of 15 residues. J was trimmed by 0 bases and V by 1 base; bases with no gene match: 2. The CDR3 reads CASSEVQGMNTEAFF. As DNA, the CDR3 is TGTGCCAGCAGTGAAGTACAGGGGATGAACACTGAAGCTTTCTTT.

This clone was counted many times. This sequence joins TRBV5-5 and TRBJ2-5; D is undetermined. V lost 5 bases, J lost 1 base, and 15 bases lay in between. The germline V gene encodes CDR1 SGHKS and CDR2 YYEKEE (reference sequence). This CDR3 has 15 residues. CDR3 bases: TGTGCCAGCAGTCTTGGTCGAGGATTCCAAGAGACCCAGTACTTC. Translating gives CASSLGRGFQETQYF.

This clone was seen repeatedly, ten times or more. CDR3 in amino acids: CASSQFNQPQHF. CDR3 DNA sequence: TGTGCCAGCAGCCAATTCAATCAGCCCCAGCATTTT. This chain uses TRBV6-2 or TRBV6-3 with TRBJ1-5; D gene unclear. Germline V gene lookup returns CDR1 MNHEY and CDR2 SVGEGT. The ends were cut back, 6 bases at V and 3 bases at J, with 6 bases in the middle. The CDR3 has 12 residues.

This rearrangement joins TRBV4-2 to TRBJ1-4; D gene uncertain. The CDR3 runs 16 residues. Germline V CDR1 and CDR2: LGHNA, YNFKEQ. Trimming removed 0 bases at V and 8 bases at J, with 16 bases between. CDR3 in DNA: TGTGCCAGCAGCCAAGATGGAGGAACAACTCGGGAAAAACTGTTTTTT. It is translated as CASSQDGGTTREKLFF.

In its sample, this clone was seen many times. J is TRBJ2-1 and V is TRBV19; tentatively, D is TRBD2 (6 bases). There are 15 residues in the CDR3. Per the germline V gene, CDR1 is LNHDA and CDR2 is SQIVND (reference sequence). The V end was cut by 6 bases, the J end by 0 bases, with 12 bases between. CDR3 sequence (DNA): TGTGCCAGTAGCGGGACTTCGAGCTCCTACAATGAGCAGTTCTTC. Translating it yields CASSGTSSSYNEQFF.

V gene TRBV28 combines with J gene TRBJ2-7; 10 bases align to TRBD1. The CDR3 sequence is 14 residues long. CDR1 is MDHEN, CDR2 SYDVKM, per germline. J was trimmed by 5 bases and V by 5 bases; bases with no gene match: 6. As DNA, the CDR3 is TGTGCCAGCAGTAGGGACAGGGGTATTAACGAGCAGTACTTC. The encoded protein is CASSRDRGINEQYF. Using reference TRBV28 and TRBJ2-7 for the parts outside the CDR3, the full variable domain is DVKVTQSSRYLVKRTGEKVFLECVQDMDHENMFWYRQDPGLGLRLIYFSYDVKMKEKGDIPEGYSVSREKKERFSLILESASTNQTSMYLCASSRDRGINEQYFGPGTRLTVT.

The sample holds a few counts of this clone. V and J are TRBV19 and TRBJ1-5; TRBD1 agrees at 9 bases. This CDR3 region has 16 residues. The germline V gene has CDR1 LNHDA and CDR2 SQIVND (reference sequence). J lost 5 bases, V lost 7 bases, and 12 bases had no gene match. In nucleotides, the CDR3 is TGTGCCAGTAAAGGAGCCGGGACAGGGAACTATCAGCCCCAGCATTTT. As protein: CASKGAGTGNYQPQHF.